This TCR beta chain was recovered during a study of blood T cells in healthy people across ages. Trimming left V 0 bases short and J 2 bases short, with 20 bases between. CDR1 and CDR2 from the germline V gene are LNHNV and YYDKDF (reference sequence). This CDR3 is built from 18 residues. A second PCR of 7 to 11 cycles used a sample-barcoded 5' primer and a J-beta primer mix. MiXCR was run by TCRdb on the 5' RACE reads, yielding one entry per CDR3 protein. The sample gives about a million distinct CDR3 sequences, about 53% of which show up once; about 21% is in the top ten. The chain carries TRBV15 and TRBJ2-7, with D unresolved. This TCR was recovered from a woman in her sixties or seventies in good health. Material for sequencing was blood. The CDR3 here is CATSRDLPGPSRPYEQYF. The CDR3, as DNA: TGTGCCACCAGCAGAGATCTTCCCGGGCCTTCTAGGCCCTACGAGCAGTACTTC.